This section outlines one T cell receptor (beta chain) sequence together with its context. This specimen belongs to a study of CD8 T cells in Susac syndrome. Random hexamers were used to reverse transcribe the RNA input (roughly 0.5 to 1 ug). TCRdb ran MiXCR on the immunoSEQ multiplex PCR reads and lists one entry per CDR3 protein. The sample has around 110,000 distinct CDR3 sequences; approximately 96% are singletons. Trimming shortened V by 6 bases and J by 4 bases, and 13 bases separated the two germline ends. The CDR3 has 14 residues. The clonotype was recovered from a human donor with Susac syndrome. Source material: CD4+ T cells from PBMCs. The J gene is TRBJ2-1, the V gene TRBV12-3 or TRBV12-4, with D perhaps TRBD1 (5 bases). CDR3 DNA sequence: TGTGCCAGCAGCAGAGACAGAACTTACAATGAGCAGTTCTTC. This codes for CASSRDRTYNEQFF.